This TCR beta chain comes out of a study of T cell responses to AZD1222 COVID-19 vaccine. The V end was cut by 3 bases, the J end by 5 bases, with 10 bases between. The CDR3 loop spans 14 amino acids. The germline V gene encodes CDR1 MNHEY and CDR2 SMNVEV (reference sequence). Produced via immunoSEQ multiplex PCR; TCRdb's table is partial and in-frame only. The table shows roughly 150,000 clones, with about nine tenths occurring only once. The source is an adult in good health. V gene TRBV27 combines with J gene TRBJ2-2; D is uncertain. The material was peripheral blood, obtained on day 0 of AZD1222 vaccination. The CDR3 loop is CASSLGLYTGELFF. The CDR3 DNA follows: TGTGCCAGCAGTTTGGGCCTTTATACCGGGGAGCTGTTTTTT.